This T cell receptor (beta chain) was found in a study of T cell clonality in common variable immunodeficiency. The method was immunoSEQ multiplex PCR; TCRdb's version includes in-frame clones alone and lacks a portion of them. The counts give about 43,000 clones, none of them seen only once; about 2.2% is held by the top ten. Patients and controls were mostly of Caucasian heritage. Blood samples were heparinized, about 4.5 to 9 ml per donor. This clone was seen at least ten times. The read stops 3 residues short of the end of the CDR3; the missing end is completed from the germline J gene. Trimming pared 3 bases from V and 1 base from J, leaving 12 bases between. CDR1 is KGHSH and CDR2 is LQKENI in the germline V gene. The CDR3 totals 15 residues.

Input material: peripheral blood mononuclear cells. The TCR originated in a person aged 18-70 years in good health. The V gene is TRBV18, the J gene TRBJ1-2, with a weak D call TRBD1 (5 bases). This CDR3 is CASSPTEGINYGYTF. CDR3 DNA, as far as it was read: TGTGCCAGCTCACCGACAGAGGGTATTAACTATGGC.